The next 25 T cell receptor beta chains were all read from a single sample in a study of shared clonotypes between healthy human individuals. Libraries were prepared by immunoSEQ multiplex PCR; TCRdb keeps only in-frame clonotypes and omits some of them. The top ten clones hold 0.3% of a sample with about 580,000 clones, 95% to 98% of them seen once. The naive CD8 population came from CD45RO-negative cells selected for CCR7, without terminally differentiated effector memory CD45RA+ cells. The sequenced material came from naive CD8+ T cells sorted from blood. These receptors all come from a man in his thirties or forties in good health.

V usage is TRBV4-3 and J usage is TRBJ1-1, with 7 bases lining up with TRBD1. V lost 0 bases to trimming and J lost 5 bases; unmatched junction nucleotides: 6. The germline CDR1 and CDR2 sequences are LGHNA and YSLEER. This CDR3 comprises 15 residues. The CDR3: CASSQDPGGGTEAFF. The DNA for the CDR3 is TGCGCCAGCAGCCAAGACCCAGGGGGGGGAACTGAAGCTTTCTTT.

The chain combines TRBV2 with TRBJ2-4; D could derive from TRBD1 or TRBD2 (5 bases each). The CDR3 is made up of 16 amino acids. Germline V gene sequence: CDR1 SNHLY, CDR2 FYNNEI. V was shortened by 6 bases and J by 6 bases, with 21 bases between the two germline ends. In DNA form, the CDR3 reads TGTGCCAGCAGGTGGGGGACCCCTAAAACGGGAAACATTCAGTACTTC. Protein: CASRWGTPKTGNIQYF. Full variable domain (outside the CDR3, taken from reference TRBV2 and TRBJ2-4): EPEVTQTPSHQVTQMGQEVILRCVPISNHLYFYWYRQILGQKVEFLVSFYNNEISEKSEIFDDQFSVERPDGSNFTLKIRSTKLEDSAMYFCASRWGTPKTGNIQYFGAGTRLSVL.

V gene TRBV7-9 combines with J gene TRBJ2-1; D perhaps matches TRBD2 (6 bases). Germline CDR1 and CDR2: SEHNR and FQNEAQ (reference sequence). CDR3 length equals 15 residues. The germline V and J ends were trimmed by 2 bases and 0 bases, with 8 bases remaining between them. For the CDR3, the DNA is TGTGCCAGCAGCTTAAAGGGAGGCTCCTACAATGAGCAGTTCTTC. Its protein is CASSLKGGSYNEQFF. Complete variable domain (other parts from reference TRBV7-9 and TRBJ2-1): DTGVSQNPRHKITKRGQNVTFRCDPISEHNRLYWYRQTLGQGPEFLTYFQNEAQLEKSRLLSDRFSAERPKGSFSTLEIQRTEQGDSAMYLCASSLKGGSYNEQFFGPGTRLTVL.

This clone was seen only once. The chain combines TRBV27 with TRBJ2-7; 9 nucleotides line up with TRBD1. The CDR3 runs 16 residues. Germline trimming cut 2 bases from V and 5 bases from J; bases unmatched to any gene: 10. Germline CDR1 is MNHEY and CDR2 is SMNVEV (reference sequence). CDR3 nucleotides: TGTGCCAGCAGTTTAGGACCGGGACAGGGAATCCACGAGCAGTACTTC. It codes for CASSLGPGQGIHEQYF.

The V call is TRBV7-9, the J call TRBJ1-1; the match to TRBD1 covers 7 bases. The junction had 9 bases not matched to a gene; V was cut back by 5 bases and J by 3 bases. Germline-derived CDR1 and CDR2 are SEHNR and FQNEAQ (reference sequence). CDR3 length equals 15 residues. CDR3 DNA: TGTGCCAGCAGCCCGACAGGGCTTTTGGACACTGAAGCTTTCTTT. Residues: CASSPTGLLDTEAFF.

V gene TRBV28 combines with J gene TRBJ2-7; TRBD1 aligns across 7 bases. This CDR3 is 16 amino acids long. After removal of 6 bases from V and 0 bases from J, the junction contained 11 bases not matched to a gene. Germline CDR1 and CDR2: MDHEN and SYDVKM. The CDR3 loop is CASSPGQTRPSYEQYF. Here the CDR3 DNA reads TGTGCCAGCAGCCCGGGACAGACGCGACCCTCCTACGAGCAGTACTTC.

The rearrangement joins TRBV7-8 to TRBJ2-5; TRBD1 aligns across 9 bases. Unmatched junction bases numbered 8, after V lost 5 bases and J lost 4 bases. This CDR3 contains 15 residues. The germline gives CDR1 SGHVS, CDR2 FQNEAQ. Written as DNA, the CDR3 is TGTGCCAGCAGCCAGGGGACAGGGTATAGAGAGACCCAGTACTTC. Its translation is CASSQGTGYRETQYF.

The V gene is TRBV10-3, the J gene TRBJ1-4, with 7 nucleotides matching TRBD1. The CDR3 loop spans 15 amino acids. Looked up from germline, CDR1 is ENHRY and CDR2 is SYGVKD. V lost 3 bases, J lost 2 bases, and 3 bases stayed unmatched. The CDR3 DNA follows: TGTGCCATCAGTGATAAACAGGGGACTAATGAAAAACTGTTTTTT. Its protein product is CAISDKQGTNEKLFF.

The CDR3 nucleotides read TGTGCCAGCAGTCCAGGGGACCGTTCCTACGAGCAGTACTTC. Amino acid sequence: CASSPGDRSYEQYF. The genes are TRBV27 and TRBJ2-7; weak D call: TRBD1 (6 bases). V shed 5 bases and J shed 1 base, with 12 bases lying between them. The CDR3 covers 14 residues. Germline V gene data show CDR1 as MNHEY and CDR2 as SMNVEV (reference sequence).

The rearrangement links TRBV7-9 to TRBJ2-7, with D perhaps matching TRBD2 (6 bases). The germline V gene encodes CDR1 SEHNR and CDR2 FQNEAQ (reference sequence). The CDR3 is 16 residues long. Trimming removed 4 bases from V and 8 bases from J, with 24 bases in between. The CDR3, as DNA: TGTGCCAGCAGCTCCCGAGAGGAGGGTGGGGACGGAAAGCAGTACTTC. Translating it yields CASSSREEGGDGKQYF.

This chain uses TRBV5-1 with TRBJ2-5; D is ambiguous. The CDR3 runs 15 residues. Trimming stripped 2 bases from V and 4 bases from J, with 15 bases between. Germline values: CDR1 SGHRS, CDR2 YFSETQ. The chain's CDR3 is CASSLVVPIGETQYF. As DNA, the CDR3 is TGCGCCAGCAGCTTAGTGGTCCCCATCGGAGAGACCCAGTACTTC.

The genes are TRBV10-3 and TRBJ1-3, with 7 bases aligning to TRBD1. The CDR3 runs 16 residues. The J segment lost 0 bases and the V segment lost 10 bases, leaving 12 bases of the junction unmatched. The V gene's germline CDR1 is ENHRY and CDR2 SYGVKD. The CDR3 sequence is CATFTRDSISGNTIYF. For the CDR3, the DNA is TGTGCCACCTTTACCCGGGACAGTATCTCTGGAAACACCATATATTTT.

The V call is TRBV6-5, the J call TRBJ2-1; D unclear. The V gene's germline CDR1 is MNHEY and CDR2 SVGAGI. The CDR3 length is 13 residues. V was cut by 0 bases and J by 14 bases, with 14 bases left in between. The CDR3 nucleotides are TGTGCCAGCAGTTACTCGAACCGAGTAGAGGAGTTCTTC. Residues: CASSYSNRVEEFF.

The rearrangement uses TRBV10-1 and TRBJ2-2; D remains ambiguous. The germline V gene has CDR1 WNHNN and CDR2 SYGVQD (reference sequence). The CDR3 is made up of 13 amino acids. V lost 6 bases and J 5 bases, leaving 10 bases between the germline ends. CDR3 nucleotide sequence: TGCGCCAGCAGCCGCTTAGAAACCGGGGAGCTGTTTTTT. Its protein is CASSRLETGELFF.

CDR3 loop: CASSLSISPGPGELFF. As DNA, the CDR3 is TGTGCCAGCAGCTTGAGTATCTCCCCAGGGCCCGGGGAGCTGTTTTTT. The V call is TRBV5-5, the J call TRBJ2-2, with a weak D call TRBD1 (5 bases). The CDR3 extends over 16 amino acids. CDR1 is SGHKS, CDR2 YYEKEE, per germline (reference sequence). Trimming took 1 base from V and 6 from J, leaving 16 bases between them.

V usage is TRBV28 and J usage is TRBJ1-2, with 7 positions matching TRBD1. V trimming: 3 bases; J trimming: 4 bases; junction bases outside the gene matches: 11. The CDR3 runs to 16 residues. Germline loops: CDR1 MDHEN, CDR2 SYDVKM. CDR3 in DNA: TGTGCCAGCAGTTTGATGCCGGGACAGCCCCCCTATGGCTACACCTTC. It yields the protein CASSLMPGQPPYGYTF.

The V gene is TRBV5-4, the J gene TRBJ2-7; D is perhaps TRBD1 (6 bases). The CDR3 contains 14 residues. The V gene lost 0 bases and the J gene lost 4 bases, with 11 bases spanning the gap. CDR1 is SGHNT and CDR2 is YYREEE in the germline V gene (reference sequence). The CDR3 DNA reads TGTGCCAGCAGCTTGGATCAGGGGAGATACGAGCAGTACTTC. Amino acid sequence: CASSLDQGRYEQYF.

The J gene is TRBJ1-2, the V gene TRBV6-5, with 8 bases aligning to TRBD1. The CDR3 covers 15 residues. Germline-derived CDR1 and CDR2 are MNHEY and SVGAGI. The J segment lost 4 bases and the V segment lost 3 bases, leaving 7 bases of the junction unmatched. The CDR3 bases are TGTGCCAGCAGTTATGGGACAGGCGGACTCTATGGCTACACCTTC. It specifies CASSYGTGGLYGYTF.

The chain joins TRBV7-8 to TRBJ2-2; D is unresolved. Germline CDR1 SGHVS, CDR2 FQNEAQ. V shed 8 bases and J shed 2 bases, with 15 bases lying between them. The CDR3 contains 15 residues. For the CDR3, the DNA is TGTGCCAGCTCGCCGCCGGTACCAAACACCGGGGAGCTGTTTTTT. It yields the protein CASSPPVPNTGELFF.

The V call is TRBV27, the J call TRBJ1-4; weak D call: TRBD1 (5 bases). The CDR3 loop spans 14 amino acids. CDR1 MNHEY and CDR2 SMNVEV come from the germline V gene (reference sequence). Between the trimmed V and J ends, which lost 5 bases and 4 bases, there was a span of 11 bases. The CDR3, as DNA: TGTGCCAGCAGTCCGGGGCAGCTTAATGAAAAACTGTTTTTT. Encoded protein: CASSPGQLNEKLFF.

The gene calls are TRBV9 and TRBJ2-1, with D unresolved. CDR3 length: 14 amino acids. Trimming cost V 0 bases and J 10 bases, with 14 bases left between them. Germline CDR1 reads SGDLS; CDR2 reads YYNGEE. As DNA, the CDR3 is TGTGCCAGCAGCGTAGAGGTGGACCTCAGAGAGCAGTTCTTC. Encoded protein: CASSVEVDLREQFF.

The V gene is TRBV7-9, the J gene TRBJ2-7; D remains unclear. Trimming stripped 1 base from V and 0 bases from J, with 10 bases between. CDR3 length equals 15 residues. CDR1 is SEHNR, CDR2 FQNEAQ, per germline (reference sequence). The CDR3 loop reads CASSLEAAPSYEQYF. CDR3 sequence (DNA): TGTGCCAGCAGCTTAGAGGCCGCGCCCTCCTACGAGCAGTACTTC.

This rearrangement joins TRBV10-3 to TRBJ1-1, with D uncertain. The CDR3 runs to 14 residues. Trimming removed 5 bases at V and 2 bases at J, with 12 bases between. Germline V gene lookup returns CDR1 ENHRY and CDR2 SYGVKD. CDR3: CAISLDPFNTEAFF. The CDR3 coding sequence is TGTGCCATCAGTCTAGACCCTTTCAACACTGAAGCTTTCTTT.

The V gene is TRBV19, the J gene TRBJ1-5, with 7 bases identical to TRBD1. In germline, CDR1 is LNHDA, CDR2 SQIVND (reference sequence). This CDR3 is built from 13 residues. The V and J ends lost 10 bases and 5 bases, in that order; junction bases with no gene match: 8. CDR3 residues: CATTDRRDQPQHF. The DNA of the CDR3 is TGTGCCACCACGGACAGGCGAGATCAGCCCCAGCATTTT.

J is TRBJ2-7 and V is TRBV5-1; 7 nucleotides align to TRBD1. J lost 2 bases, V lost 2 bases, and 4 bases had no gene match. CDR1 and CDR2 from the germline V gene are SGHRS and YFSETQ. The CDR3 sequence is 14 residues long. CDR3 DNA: TGCGCCAGCAGCTTAGGGACAGACACCTACGAGCAGTACTTC. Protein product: CASSLGTDTYEQYF.